These T cell receptor beta chains were read from a single sample in a study of blood T cell repertoires in COVID-19. Sequencing used immunoSEQ multiplex PCR; TCRdb keeps in-frame clones, though not all of them. Among about 250,000 clones listed, approximately 85% were seen once. Sequencing was carried out using peripheral blood. The receptors were gathered from a woman older than 75 with COVID-19, enrolled during active disease. The CDR3 runs from the conserved cysteine through the conserved F or W. D genes are given only for firm matches.

CDR3nt: TGTGCCAGCAGCTCGACAGGGGGCTTAGAGACCCAGTACTTC; CDR3aa: CASSSTGGLETQYF; d_gene: TRBD1; j_gene: TRBJ2-5; v_gene: TRBV7-2
CDR3nt: TGTGCCAGCAGCCGGGTCTTCCACCAAGAGACCCAGTACTTC; CDR3aa: CASSRVFHQETQYF; d_gene: -; j_gene: TRBJ2-5; v_gene: TRBV6-5
CDR3nt: TGTGCTAGTGGTTCAGGACAGGGGAACACAGATACGCAGTATTTT; CDR3aa: CASGSGQGNTDTQYF; d_gene: TRBD1; j_gene: TRBJ2-3; v_gene: TRBV12-5
CDR3nt: TGTGCCACCAGCAGCACAGGGGGCGGGCAGCCCCAGCATTTT; CDR3aa: CATSSTGGGQPQHF; d_gene: TRBD1; j_gene: TRBJ1-5; v_gene: TRBV15
CDR3nt: TGTGCCAGCAGTCCACTACGGACTGACCGGCAAGAGACCCAGTACTTC; CDR3aa: CASSPLRTDRQETQYF; d_gene: -; j_gene: TRBJ2-5; v_gene: TRBV27
CDR3nt: TGTGCCAGCAGCCTTAGCGGGGGGGCCCCCGGGGAGCTGTTTTTT; CDR3aa: CASSLSGGAPGELFF; d_gene: TRBD2; j_gene: TRBJ2-2; v_gene: TRBV28
CDR3nt: TGTGCCAGCAGGACAGGGTCAATGACTGAAGCTTTCTTT; CDR3aa: CASRTGSMTEAFF; d_gene: TRBD1; j_gene: TRBJ1-1; v_gene: TRBV6-5
CDR3nt: TGTGCCAGCAGTCGCAGAGACAGGGGGATGGGAAATAATTCACCCCTCCACTTT; CDR3aa: CASSRRDRGMGNNSPLHF; d_gene: TRBD1; j_gene: TRBJ1-6; v_gene: TRBV6-2/TRBV6-3
CDR3nt: TGTGCCAGCAGCCCTGGACAGTTCGAGCAGTACTTC; CDR3aa: CASSPGQFEQYF; d_gene: -; j_gene: TRBJ2-7; v_gene: TRBV28
CDR3nt: TGCAGCGTTGGGACAGTCTATGGCTACACCTTC; CDR3aa: CSVGTVYGYTF; d_gene: -; j_gene: TRBJ1-2; v_gene: TRBV29-1